These T cell receptor beta chains were read from a single sample in a study of T cell responses to AZD1222 COVID-19 vaccine. TCRdb keeps only in-frame clones here, not all; method: immunoSEQ multiplex PCR. The table shows 160,000 or so clones, with approximately 90% occurring only once. Sequenced here: peripheral blood, sampled 28 days after the second dose of the MenACWY control vaccine. All receptors come from an adult who received the MenACWY meningococcal vaccine as a control. Both conserved end residues are part of each CDR3. The D gene is left open where the match is weak. Expanded clones get a size class; other rows say once, few or many, or leave the size out.

length	size	V	D	J	DNA	CDR3
12	.	TRBV28	.	TRBJ2-7	TGTGCCAGCAGTCTCAGGCGCTACGAGCAGTACTTC	CASSLRRYEQYF
16	once	TRBV3-1/TRBV3-2	TRBD2	TRBJ2-3	TGTGCCAGCAGCGCCCTTAGCGGGAGGGGCGCAGATACGCAGTATTTT	CASSALSGRGADTQYF
15	.	TRBV24-1	TRBD1	TRBJ2-5	TGTGCCACCAGTTCTGGACAGGCCTCCCAAGAGACCCAGTACTTC	CATSSGQASQETQYF
15	.	TRBV18	.	TRBJ1-2	TGTGCCAGCTCACCTGACGCCGGGGGACTACCCGGCTACACCTTC	CASSPDAGGLPGYTF
16	once	TRBV5-8	.	TRBJ1-2	TGTGCCAGCAGCCTATTAGGGGGGGCGTCGTGGTATGGCTACACCTTC	CASSLLGGASWYGYTF
14	.	TRBV24-1	.	TRBJ2-2	TGTGCCACCAGCCCCTCAATAGACACCGGGGAGCTGTTTTTT	CATSPSIDTGELFF
16	.	TRBV2	.	TRBJ2-3	TGTGCCAGCAGTGAAGAAGTAAGGGGTAGCACAGATACGCAGTATTTT	CASSEEVRGSTDTQYF
12	.	TRBV18	.	TRBJ2-7	TGTGCCAGCTCACAGGAACAGGGCGAGCAGTACTTC	CASSQEQGEQYF
16	.	TRBV10-3	.	TRBJ2-2	TGTGCCATCAGTGAGTTTGACCTTGACACAGCCGGGGAGCTGTTTTTT	CAISEFDLDTAGELFF
18	.	TRBV30	TRBD2	TRBJ2-2	TGTGCCTGGGGCTCACCGGGACTAGCGGCTATCGGCACCGGGGAGCTGTTTTTT	CAWGSPGLAAIGTGELFF
14	.	TRBV19	TRBD1	TRBJ1-2	TGTGCCAGTAGATCGGACAGGGGTGGCTATGGCTACACCTTC	CASRSDRGGYGYTF
14	.	TRBV6-6	.	TRBJ2-1	TGTGCCACCTACGGCAGCGGGACATACAATGAGCAGTTCTTC	CATYGSGTYNEQFF
15	.	TRBV6-5	TRBD1	TRBJ2-7	TGTGCCAGCAGTCCCTCCTGGGACAGCAGCTACGAGCAGTACTTC	CASSPSWDSSYEQYF
15	.	TRBV7-2	TRBD1	TRBJ2-7	TGTGCCAGCAGCTCCCCCGGGACAGGGGCCTACGAGCAGTACTTC	CASSSPGTGAYEQYF
14	.	TRBV28	.	TRBJ1-6	TGTGCCAGCACCCCGGGCCCCGGGCATTCACCCCTCCACTTT	CASTPGPGHSPLHF
14	.	TRBV29-1	TRBD2	TRBJ2-1	TGCAGTGATTTAGGGACTAGCGGGCTTAATGAGCAGTTCTTC	CSDLGTSGLNEQFF
15	.	TRBV6-6	TRBD2	TRBJ2-7	TGTGCCAGCAGTGCGGGACTAGCGGCTTCCTACGAGCAGTACTTC	CASSAGLAASYEQYF
15	.	TRBV9	.	TRBJ2-7	TGTGCCAGCAGCGTGCACCAGACAGAGGCTACGGAGCAGTACTTC	CASSVHQTEATEQYF
14	.	TRBV5-1	TRBD1	TRBJ2-1	TGCGCCAGCAGCTTACTAGACAGGGGGGATGAGCAGTTCTTC	CASSLLDRGDEQFF
14	.	TRBV3-1/TRBV3-2	.	TRBJ2-7	TGTGCCAGCAGCTTCTCGACCCCAGGGGTAGAGCAGTACTTC	CASSFSTPGVEQYF
14	.	TRBV7-9	TRBD1	TRBJ2-7	TGTGCCAGCAGCTCGAGGGGGACAGGGTTGGAGCAGTACTTC	CASSSRGTGLEQYF
13	.	TRBV3-1/TRBV3-2	.	TRBJ2-3	TGTGCCAGCAGCCAAGAGGGGGAAGATACGCAGTATTTT	CASSQEGEDTQYF
15	.	TRBV27	.	TRBJ2-7	TGTGCCAGCAGTTTAATAGCGTCCAGCACCTACGAGCAGTACTTC	CASSLIASSTYEQYF
13	.	TRBV19	.	TRBJ1-5	TGTGCCAGTAGTATAGTTTCCGGGCAGCCCCAGCATTTT	CASSIVSGQPQHF
15	once	TRBV18	.	TRBJ2-6	TGTGCCAGCTCACCTGCCTCTTCTGGGGCCAACGTCCTGACTTTC	CASSPASSGANVLTF
10	.	TRBV20-1	.	TRBJ1-2	TGCAGTGCTAGTAACTATGGCTACACCTTC	CSASNYGYTF
13	.	TRBV19	.	TRBJ2-7	TGTGCCAGTAGTTTCGGCTTAGACTTGGAGCAGTACTTC	CASSFGLDLEQYF
15	.	TRBV10-1	.	TRBJ2-1	TGCGCCAGCATGAGTACGGGAAACGGCTACAATGAGCAGTTCTTC	CASMSTGNGYNEQFF
13	.	TRBV27	.	TRBJ1-5	TGTGCCAGCAGTTTAGGGAGTTATCAGCCCCAGCATTTT	CASSLGSYQPQHF
20	.	TRBV4-2	.	TRBJ1-4	TGTGCCAGCAGCCCCGAGGGCAGGGCCCGAGGGCGTGCAACTAATGAAAAACTGTTTTTT	CASSPEGRARGRATNEKLFF
14	.	TRBV5-1	.	TRBJ1-1	TGCGCCAGCAGCTTGGGACAGTCAAACACTGAAGCTTTCTTT	CASSLGQSNTEAFF
14	.	TRBV28	.	TRBJ1-1	TGTGCCAGCAGGGGGGGGCCAGGTAACACTGAAGCTTTCTTT	CASRGGPGNTEAFF
15	.	TRBV28	.	TRBJ1-5	TGTGCCAGCAGGAGCGGGGGGGGGATCAATCAGCCCCAGCATTTT	CASRSGGGINQPQHF
15	.	TRBV28	.	TRBJ1-5	TGTGCCAGCAGTTTCGCGCGTGGGGGCAATCAGCCCCAGCATTTT	CASSFARGGNQPQHF
15	.	TRBV4-1	.	TRBJ2-7	TGCGCCAGCAGCCAAGGGGTTAGTCAAGCCTACGAGCAGTACTTC	CASSQGVSQAYEQYF
14	.	TRBV5-4	.	TRBJ1-4	TGTGCCAGCAGCCCATCAGGGAGCAATGAAAAACTGTTTTTT	CASSPSGSNEKLFF
17	.	TRBV6-2/TRBV6-3	.	TRBJ1-5	TGTGCCAGCAGTTACTCGATGGACAGAGGGAGCAATCAGCCCCAGCATTTT	CASSYSMDRGSNQPQHF
12	once	TRBV29-1	.	TRBJ1-1	TGCAGCGGCGGACAGCCGAACACTGAAGCTTTCTTT	CSGGQPNTEAFF
15	.	TRBV11-2	.	TRBJ2-7	TGTGCCAGCAGCTTAGGGGCTAGTTCATCGAACGAGCAGTACTTC	CASSLGASSSNEQYF
16	.	TRBV28	.	TRBJ2-2	TGTGCCAGCAATGGGATCGCGGCAGGGGCGTCCGGGGAGCTGTTTTTT	CASNGIAAGASGELFF
14	.	TRBV19	TRBD2	TRBJ2-3	TGTGCCAGTAGTATAGCGGGAGGCGGAGATACGCAGTATTTT	CASSIAGGGDTQYF
15	.	TRBV28	.	TRBJ1-1	TGTGCCAGCATTCTGGGAGGCAGCTTGGACACTGAAGCTTTCTTT	CASILGGSLDTEAFF
14	.	TRBV5-5	.	TRBJ1-1	TGTGCCAGCAGCTTGGCGGGACTTTTGACTGAAGCTTTCTTT	CASSLAGLLTEAFF
15	.	TRBV2	.	TRBJ1-2	TGTGCCAGCAGTTCACCCTCAGGGGCAAGAGGCGGCTACACCTTC	CASSSPSGARGGYTF
14	.	TRBV5-1	.	TRBJ2-5	TGCGCCAGCAGCTTGACTACAGGGAAAGAGACCCAGTACTTC	CASSLTTGKETQYF
12	.	TRBV12-3/TRBV12-4	.	TRBJ2-3	TGTGCCAGCAGTCCGATAGCAGATACGCAGTATTTT	CASSPIADTQYF
9	.	TRBV7-9	.	TRBJ2-1	TGTAAGACTAGCAATGAGCAGTTCTTC	CKTSNEQFF
12	.	TRBV10-1	.	TRBJ2-1	TGCGCCAGCAGTGAGTTAGGTTGTGAGCAGTTCTTC	CASSELGCEQFF
11	.	TRBV29-1	.	TRBJ1-1	TGCAGCGTGGGGGATTGGACTGAAGCTTTCTTT	CSVGDWTEAFF
13	.	TRBV9	.	TRBJ2-6	TGTGCCAGCAGCGTAGCGACTAGTCCCGTCCTGACTTTC	CASSVATSPVLTF